What follows are 18 T cell receptor beta chains derived from one specimen sequenced in a study of shared clonotypes between healthy human individuals. Sequenced by immunoSEQ multiplex PCR; TCRdb stores in-frame clones only, minus some. The table lists 500,000 to 650,000 clones, around 80% of them singletons. Sequencing was performed on PBMCs. All receptors derive from a woman in her thirties or forties in good health. Some clones in this sample may be carry-over from other donors' samples.

This chain links TRBV6-5 with TRBJ1-5; D is uncertain. The germline gives CDR1 MNHEY, CDR2 SVGAGI. V dropped 6 bases and J dropped 2 bases, with 14 bases sitting between them. This CDR3 is built from 15 residues. This chain's CDR3 is CASSPGGYGNQPQHF. In DNA, the CDR3 is TGTGCCAGCAGCCCCGGAGGATACGGCAATCAGCCCCAGCATTTT.

The rearrangement links TRBV5-1 to TRBJ2-7; 11 bases line up with TRBD2. Per germline, CDR1 SGHRS and CDR2 YFSETQ. There are 16 residues in the CDR3. With V trimmed by 4 bases and J by 5 bases, 11 bases remained unmatched. CDR3 nucleotide sequence: TGCGCCAGCAGCGTACAAACTAGCGGGAGCGTGAACGAGCAGTACTTC. This sequence encodes CASSVQTSGSVNEQYF. Full variable domain (missing parts from reference TRBV5-1 and TRBJ2-7): KAGVTQTPRYLIKTRGQQVTLSCSPISGHRSVSWYQQTPGQGLQFLFEYFSETQRNKGNFPGRFSGRQFSNSRSEMNVSTLELGDSALYLCASSVQTSGSVNEQYFGPGTRLTVT.

This rearrangement joins TRBV5-4 to TRBJ2-5; D is perhaps TRBD1 or TRBD2 (5 bases each). The DNA end lines up better with TRBJ2-7; the J call may be wrong. The CDR3 is 15 residues long. CDR1 and CDR2 (germline): SGHNT, YYREEE (reference sequence). DNA of the CDR3: TGTGCCAGCAGCGTAGACGTGCCGGGACCCTACGAGCAGTACTTC. Its translation: CASSVDVPGPYEQYF.

This clone was detected once. V and J are TRBV28 and TRBJ1-5; D uncertain. The CDR3 covers 14 residues. Germline CDR1 reads MDHEN; CDR2 reads SYDVKM. V was clipped by 7 bases and J by 0 bases, with 10 bases between them. The CDR3 protein is CASISDYSNQPQHF. The CDR3 DNA reads TGTGCCAGCATTTCAGATTATAGCAATCAGCCCCAGCATTTT. Using reference TRBV28 and TRBJ1-5 for the parts outside the CDR3, the full variable domain is DVKVTQSSRYLVKRTGEKVFLECVQDMDHENMFWYRQDPGLGLRLIYFSYDVKMKEKGDIPEGYSVSREKKERFSLILESASTNQTSMYLCASISDYSNQPQHFGDGTRLSIL.

The chain joins TRBV7-2 to TRBJ2-1; the D gene is possibly TRBD2 (6 bases). Germline CDR1 and CDR2: SGHTA and FQGNSA. The CDR3 has 14 amino acids. V was shortened by 9 bases and J by 9 bases, with 21 bases between the two germline ends. CDR3: CARSGVAGYGEQFF. The CDR3 DNA reads TGTGCCAGGAGTGGGGTGGCGGGATATGGTGAGCAGTTCTTC.

This rearrangement joins TRBV28 to TRBJ1-1; the D gene is possibly TRBD1 (5 bases). CDR3 length: 14 amino acids. Germline V gene sequence: CDR1 MDHEN, CDR2 SYDVKM. V was shortened by 6 bases and J by 3 bases, with 14 bases between the two germline ends. The CDR3: CASSPGGGYTEAFF. The CDR3 DNA reads TGTGCCAGCAGCCCTGGGGGGGGATACACTGAAGCTTTCTTT.

The chain links TRBV7-2 to TRBJ2-1; TRBD2 is a possible D gene (5 bases). V was pared by 5 bases and J by 9 bases, with 17 bases between. Germline V lookup: CDR1 SGHTA, CDR2 FQGNSA. CDR3 length: 14 amino acids. CDR3 sequence (DNA): TGTGCCAGCAGCGAAGGAGCTAGCAAAGGTGAGCAGTTCTTC. Its protein is CASSEGASKGEQFF.

The chain is built from TRBV29-1 and TRBJ2-2, with TRBD2 matching over 11 bases. Germline-derived CDR1 and CDR2 are SQVTM and ANQGSEA. Losses at the gene ends were 4 bases for V and 5 bases for J; bases not matched to a gene: 15. The length of the CDR3 is 18 residues. This CDR3 is CSVAYGARTSGYTGELFF. CDR3 in DNA: TGCAGCGTTGCCTATGGGGCTAGGACTAGCGGGTATACCGGGGAGCTGTTTTTT.

The rearrangement links TRBV10-3 to TRBJ2-7; D is possibly TRBD1 (5 bases). The V gene's germline CDR1 is ENHRY and CDR2 SYGVKD. Trimming shortened V by 8 bases and J by 3 bases, and 17 bases separated the two germline ends. This CDR3 region has 14 residues. The CDR3 reads CAISLTGSYYEQYF. DNA of the CDR3: TGTGCCATCTCTCTAACAGGCAGTTACTACGAGCAGTACTTC.

This clone has only a few counts. The same CDR3 arises from other DNA sequences in this sample as well. This sequence joins TRBV5-1 and TRBJ2-3; TRBD2 might be the D (6 bases). The CDR3 has 15 amino acids. Germline CDR1 is SGHRS and CDR2 is YFSETQ. The ends were cut back, 0 bases at V and 2 bases at J, with 10 bases in the middle. CDR3 in amino acids: CASSLVAGNTDTQYF. The CDR3 region has the DNA TGCGCCAGCAGCTTGGTTGCGGGGAACACAGATACGCAGTATTTT.

The rearrangement links TRBV7-2 to TRBJ1-2; tentatively, D is TRBD1 (6 bases). Between the trimmed V and J ends, which lost 5 bases and 4 bases, there was a span of 17 bases. Germline CDR1 and CDR2: SGHTA and FQGNSA. The CDR3 totals 15 residues. The CDR3 loop reads CASSPTQGWAYGYTF. Written as DNA, the CDR3 is TGTGCCAGCAGCCCTACACAGGGTTGGGCCTATGGCTACACCTTC.

The genes are TRBV15 and TRBJ1-5; D not resolved. Germline V gives CDR1 LNHNV, CDR2 YYDKDF (reference sequence). The germline V and J ends were trimmed by 0 bases and 4 bases, with 4 bases remaining between them. The CDR3 contains 13 residues. The CDR3 DNA sequence: TGTGCCACCAGCAGAGAAATTAATCAGCCCCAGCATTTT. It codes for CATSREINQPQHF.

The CDR3 sequence is CASSGEQGVELYNEQFF. In DNA form, the CDR3 reads TGTGCCAGCAGTGGGGAACAGGGGGTAGAGCTCTACAATGAGCAGTTCTTC. This chain connects TRBV2 to TRBJ2-1, with 8 nucleotides matching TRBD1. The CDR3 loop spans 17 amino acids. Trimming at V came to 4 bases and at J to 3 bases, leaving 11 bases not matched to a gene. CDR1 is SNHLY, CDR2 FYNNEI, per germline.

The rearrangement links TRBV7-9 to TRBJ1-4, with D maybe TRBD1 (5 bases). The germline CDR1 and CDR2 sequences are SEHNR and FQNEAQ (reference sequence). The CDR3 is 14 residues long. Trimming shortened V by 5 bases and J by 6 bases, and 13 bases separated the two germline ends. Here the CDR3 reads CASSPGRADEKLFF. The CDR3 DNA reads as TGTGCCAGCAGCCCGGGACGGGCTGATGAAAAACTGTTTTTT.

This clone was counted ten times or more. The chain links TRBV27 to TRBJ1-2; tentatively, D is TRBD1 (6 bases). The CDR3 length is 15 residues. Deletions cut 7 bases from V and 4 bases from J, with 19 bases between. The V gene's germline CDR1 is MNHEY and CDR2 SMNVEV (reference sequence). The CDR3 region has the DNA TGTGCCAGCACTCCCTTCTTGGACAGTCTCTATGGCTACACCTTC. It yields the protein CASTPFLDSLYGYTF.

Comment on this clone: Additional DNA sequences in this sample encode the identical CDR3. This chain connects TRBV11-2 to TRBJ2-1; 7 bases align to TRBD2. V was pared by 2 bases and J by 3 bases, with 4 bases of the junction left unmatched. Germline V gives CDR1 SGHAT, CDR2 FQNNGV. The CDR3 is made up of 15 amino acids. This CDR3 reads CASSLSAGVYNEQFF. In nucleotides, the CDR3 is TGTGCCAGCAGCTTATCGGCGGGAGTCTACAATGAGCAGTTCTTC.

This chain uses TRBV28 with TRBJ1-5; D remains ambiguous. Germline V gene lookup returns CDR1 MDHEN and CDR2 SYDVKM. This CDR3 has 13 residues. V was cut by 3 bases and J by 6 bases, with 9 bases left in between. The CDR3 spells CASSFRSVQPQHF. The CDR3 nucleotides are TGTGCCAGCAGTTTTCGCTCGGTTCAGCCCCAGCATTTT.

The chain is built from TRBV12-5 and TRBJ2-1; TRBD2 aligns across 10 bases. The germline V gene encodes CDR1 LGHNT and CDR2 FRNRAP. The CDR3 sequence is 17 residues long. Losses at the gene ends were 1 base for V and 2 bases for J; bases not matched to a gene: 5. The CDR3, as DNA: TGTGCTAGTGGTTTGGCGCTAGCGGGAGTCCCCTACAATGAGCAGTTCTTC. It codes for CASGLALAGVPYNEQFF.